The clone carrying this T cell receptor (beta chain) appeared many times. What it binds is unknown. This CDR3 region has 16 residues. V lost 0 bases to trimming and J lost 0 bases, with 12 bases between them. From germline, CDR1 is LGHNA and CDR2 YSLEER. The study made its TCR cDNA through 5'RACE template switching. That step introduced a universal primer site along with UMIs. TCRdb used MiXCR to reprocess the 5' RACE reads, holding one entry per CDR3 protein. There are about 29,000 distinct CDR3 sequences in the sample; more than 5% occur only once, and about two fifths lies in the top ten. This sample stems from a study of T cells after yellow fever vaccination. Overall study: For low cell numbers, libraries were made with SMART-Seq v4 Ultra Low Input. Findings of the study overall: Weaker overall, the secondary response nonetheless peaked faster (day 5 versus 15). Subsequent booster samples again held most clones from primary vaccination (96% CD4, 85% to 90% CD8).

The chain employs TRBV4-3 and TRBJ2-7; perhaps TRBD1 as D (6 bases). The source material was CD8+ T cells sorted from PBMCs, sampled 10 days after the yellow fever booster vaccination. The receptor was derived from a man in his thirties or forties who received the YFV17D yellow fever vaccine. The CDR3 DNA follows: TGCGCCAGCAGCCAAGATTCCACAGGGTACTCCTACGAGCAGTACTTC. This gives the protein CASSQDSTGYSYEQYF.